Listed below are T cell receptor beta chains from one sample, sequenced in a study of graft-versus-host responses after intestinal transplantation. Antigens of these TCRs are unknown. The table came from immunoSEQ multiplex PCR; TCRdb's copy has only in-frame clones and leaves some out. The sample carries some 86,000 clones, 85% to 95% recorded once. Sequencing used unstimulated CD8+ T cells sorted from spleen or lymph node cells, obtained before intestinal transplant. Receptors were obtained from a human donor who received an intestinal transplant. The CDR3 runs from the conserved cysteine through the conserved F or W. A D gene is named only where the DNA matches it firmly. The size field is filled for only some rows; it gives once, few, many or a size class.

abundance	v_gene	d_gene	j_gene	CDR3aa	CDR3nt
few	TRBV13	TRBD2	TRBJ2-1	CASSTYGTSGREDEQFF	TGTGCCAGCAGCACCTACGGGACTAGCGGGAGGGAGGATGAGCAGTTCTTC
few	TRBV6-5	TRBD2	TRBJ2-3	CASSYSSAGADTQYF	TGTGCCAGCAGTTACTCGTCAGCGGGGGCAGATACGCAGTATTTT
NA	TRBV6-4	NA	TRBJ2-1	CASSLDSFGYNEQFF	TGTGCCAGCAGCCTGGACTCCTTCGGCTACAATGAGCAGTTCTTC
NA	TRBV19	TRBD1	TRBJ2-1	CASSAWTGPDNEQFF	TGTGCCAGTAGTGCGTGGACAGGGCCCGACAATGAGCAGTTCTTC
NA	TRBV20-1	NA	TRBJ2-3	CSATSDTQYF	TGCAGTGCGACGTCAGATACGCAGTATTTT
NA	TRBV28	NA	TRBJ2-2	CASRVLGLANTGELFF	TGTGCCAGCAGGGTCCTCGGGCTGGCGAACACCGGGGAGCTGTTTTTT
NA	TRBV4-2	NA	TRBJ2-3	CASSPLGRVSTDTQYF	TGTGCCAGCAGCCCCTTAGGGCGGGTTAGCACAGATACGCAGTATTTT
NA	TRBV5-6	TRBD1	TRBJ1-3	CASSRSGTGFFPGNTIYF	TGTGCCAGCAGCCGGTCGGGGACAGGCTTTTTTCCGGGAAACACCATATATTTT
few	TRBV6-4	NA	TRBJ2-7	CASSDTRVGEQYF	TGTGCCAGCAGTGACACCAGGGTTGGCGAGCAGTACTTC
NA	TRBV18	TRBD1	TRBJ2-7	CASSPGTGTHEQYF	TGTGCCAGCTCACCAGGGACAGGGACCCACGAGCAGTACTTC
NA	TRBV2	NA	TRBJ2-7	CASSRDVGSYEQYF	TGTGCCAGCAGTCGGGACGTGGGCTCCTACGAGCAGTACTTC
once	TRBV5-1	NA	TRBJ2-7	CASSLDEYEQYF	TGCGCCAGCAGCTTGGACGAGTACGAGCAGTACTTC
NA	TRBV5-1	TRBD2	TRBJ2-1	CASSLARAGGPPYNEQFF	TGCGCCAGCAGCTTGGCCCGGGCGGGAGGCCCCCCCTACAATGAGCAGTTCTTC
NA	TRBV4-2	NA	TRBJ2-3	CASSALPTPPDTQYF	TGTGCCAGCAGCGCACTCCCTACCCCCCCAGATACGCAGTATTTT
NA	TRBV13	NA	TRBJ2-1	CASSLALPTPLRGPGNEQFF	TGTGCCAGCAGCTTAGCGCTACCAACACCGTTACGAGGGCCGGGGAATGAGCAGTTCTTC
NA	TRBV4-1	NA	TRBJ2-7	CASSRGGSDEQYF	TGCGCCAGCAGTCGAGGGGGATCCGACGAGCAGTACTTC
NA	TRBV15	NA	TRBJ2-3	CATSRDRNSPGGTDTQYF	TGTGCCACCAGCAGAGATCGGAACTCCCCAGGGGGCACAGATACGCAGTATTTT
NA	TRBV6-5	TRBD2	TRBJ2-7	CASSFASGMYEQYF	TGTGCCAGCAGTTTCGCTAGCGGGATGTACGAGCAGTACTTC
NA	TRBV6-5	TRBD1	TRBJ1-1	CASSYMWTGFNTEAFF	TGTGCCAGCAGTTATATGTGGACAGGGTTTAACACTGAAGCTTTCTTT
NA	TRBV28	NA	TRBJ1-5	CASSRGTVSNQPQHF	TGTGCCAGCAGCCGAGGGACGGTTAGCAATCAGCCCCAGCATTTT
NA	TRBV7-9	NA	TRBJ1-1	CASSLFPGVGTEAFF	TGTGCCAGCAGCTTATTTCCAGGAGTCGGCACTGAAGCTTTCTTT
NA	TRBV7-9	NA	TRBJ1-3	CASSHRDGAGNTIYF	TGTGCCAGCAGCCACCGGGACGGAGCTGGAAACACCATATATTTT
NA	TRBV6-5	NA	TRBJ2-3	CASSYFQAADTQYF	TGTGCCAGCAGTTACTTCCAGGCGGCAGATACGCAGTATTTT
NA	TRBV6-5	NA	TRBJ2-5	CATKPGSVETQYF	TGTGCCACCAAGCCGGGGAGCGTGGAGACCCAGTACTTC
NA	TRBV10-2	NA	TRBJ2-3	CASSELGVPNTQYF	TGCGCCAGCAGTGAGTTGGGCGTCCCAAATACGCAGTATTTT
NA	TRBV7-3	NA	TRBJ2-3	CASSPGGGTDAQYF	TGTGCCAGCAGCCCGGGCGGGGGGACAGATGCGCAGTATTTT
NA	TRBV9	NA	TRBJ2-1	CASSVEGGAANEQFF	TGTGCCAGCAGCGTAGAAGGGGGGGCGGCTAATGAGCAGTTCTTC
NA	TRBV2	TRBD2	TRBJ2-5	CASSDWEAGWETQYF	TGTGCCAGCAGTGATTGGGAAGCGGGATGGGAGACCCAGTACTTC
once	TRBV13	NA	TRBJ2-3	CASRDLEDTQYF	TGTGCCAGCAGGGACTTGGAAGATACGCAGTATTTT
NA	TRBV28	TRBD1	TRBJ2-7	CASSGWVGGISYEQYF	TGTGCCAGCAGTGGCTGGGTAGGGGGCATCTCCTACGAGCAGTACTTC
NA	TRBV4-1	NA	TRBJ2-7	CASSRTPAYEQYF	TGCGCCAGCAGTCGGACACCCGCCTACGAGCAGTACTTC
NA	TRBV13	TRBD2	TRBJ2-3	CASSLGLAGSSTDTQYF	TGTGCCAGCAGCTTAGGGCTAGCGGGATCTAGCACAGATACGCAGTATTTT
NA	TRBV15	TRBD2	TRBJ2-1	CATSRAGLDYNEQFF	TGTGCCACCAGCAGAGCGGGACTAGACTACAATGAGCAGTTCTTC
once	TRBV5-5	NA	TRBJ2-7	CASSSSFEQYF	TGTGCCAGCAGCTCGTCGTTCGAGCAGTACTTC
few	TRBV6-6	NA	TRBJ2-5	CASSPGMYQETQYF	TGTGCCAGCAGTCCCGGGATGTACCAAGAGACCCAGTACTTC
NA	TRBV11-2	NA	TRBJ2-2	CASSHHPTTGELFF	TGTGCCAGCAGCCACCACCCAACAACCGGGGAGCTGTTTTTT
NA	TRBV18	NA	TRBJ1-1	CASSPRTPLNTEAFF	TGTGCCAGCTCACCACGAACACCCCTGAACACTGAAGCTTTCTTT
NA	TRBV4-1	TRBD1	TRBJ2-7	CASSPGTGAYEQYF	TGCGCCAGCAGCCCCGGGACAGGGGCCTACGAGCAGTACTTC
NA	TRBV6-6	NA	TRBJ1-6	CASSYGDYNSPLHF	TGTGCCAGCAGTTATGGGGATTATAATTCACCCCTCCACTTT
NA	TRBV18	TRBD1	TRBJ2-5	CASSPTDRVETQYF	TGTGCCAGCTCACCAACGGACAGGGTAGAGACCCAGTACTTC
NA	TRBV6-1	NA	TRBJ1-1	CASSEPAEAFF	TGTGCCAGCAGTGAACCAGCTGAAGCTTTCTTT
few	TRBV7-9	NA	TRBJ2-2	CASSFNTGELFF	TGTGCCAGCAGCTTTAACACCGGGGAGCTGTTTTTT
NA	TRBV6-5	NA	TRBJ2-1	CASSYSRGNEQFF	TGTGCCAGCAGTTACTCGAGGGGAAATGAGCAGTTCTTC
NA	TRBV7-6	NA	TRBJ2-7	CASSPGAGPHEQYF	TGTGCCAGCAGCCCGGGAGCGGGTCCCCACGAGCAGTACTTC
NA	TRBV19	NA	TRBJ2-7	CASSMAGDASAYEQYF	TGTGCCAGTAGTATGGCTGGGGACGCCTCTGCCTACGAGCAGTACTTC
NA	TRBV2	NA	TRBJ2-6	CASRTPGPTGSGANVLTF	TGTGCCAGCAGAACCCCCGGGCCGACGGGCTCTGGGGCCAACGTCCTGACTTTC
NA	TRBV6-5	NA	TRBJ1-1	CATLQLPEAFF	TGTGCCACCCTACAGTTACCTGAAGCTTTCTTT
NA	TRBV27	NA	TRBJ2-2	CASSTLASTGELFF	TGTGCCAGCAGTACACTTGCCTCCACCGGGGAGCTGTTTTTT
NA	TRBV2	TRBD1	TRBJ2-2	CASRAGTANTGELFF	TGTGCCAGCAGAGCCGGGACAGCGAACACCGGGGAGCTGTTTTTT
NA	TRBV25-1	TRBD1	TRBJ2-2	CASSDREDTGELFF	TGTGCCAGCTCGGACAGGGAGGACACCGGGGAGCTGTTTTTT
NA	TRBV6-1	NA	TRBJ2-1	CASEDVYNEQFF	TGTGCCAGCGAGGATGTCTACAATGAGCAGTTCTTC
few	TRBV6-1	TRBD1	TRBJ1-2	CASTPHRGGNYGYTF	TGTGCCAGTACTCCCCACAGGGGCGGCAACTATGGCTACACCTTC
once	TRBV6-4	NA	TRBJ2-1	CAREDNEQFF	TGTGCCAGGGAAGACAATGAGCAGTTCTTC
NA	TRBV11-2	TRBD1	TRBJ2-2	CASSFWDRGTGELFF	TGTGCCAGCAGCTTTTGGGACAGGGGGACCGGGGAGCTGTTTTTT
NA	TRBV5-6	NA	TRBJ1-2	CASSLLIAFYGYTF	TGTGCCAGCAGCTTGTTGATTGCTTTCTATGGCTACACCTTC
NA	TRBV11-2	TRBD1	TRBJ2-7	CASSYGTGPLYF	TGTGCCAGCAGCTACGGGACAGGGCCGCTCTACTTC
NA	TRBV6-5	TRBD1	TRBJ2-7	CASRHGQDYYEQYF	TGTGCCAGCAGGCACGGACAGGATTACTACGAGCAGTACTTC
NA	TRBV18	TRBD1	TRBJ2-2	CASSPEPQGRYGELFF	TGTGCCAGCTCACCGGAACCACAGGGGCGCTACGGGGAGCTGTTTTTT
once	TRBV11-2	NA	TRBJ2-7	CASSLEGLAGPSSYEQYF	TGTGCCAGCAGCTTAGAGGGATTGGCGGGGCCCTCCTCCTACGAGCAGTACTTC